A selection of T cell receptor beta chains follows, all from one sample in a study of shared clonotypes between healthy human individuals. This table comes from immunoSEQ multiplex PCR, and its TCRdb copy is limited to in-frame clones, with some not included. Of roughly 2 million clones in the sample, approximately 96% were seen once. The material sequenced was naive CD4+ T cells sorted from blood. The source is a man aged 18 to 30 in good health. Each CDR3 is given with its conserved first and last residue. The D gene is left open where the match is weak. Only part of the rows carry a size: once, few, many, or a class if the clone is expanded.

abundance	v_gene	d_gene	j_gene	len	CDR3aa	CDR3nt
NA	TRBV7-2	NA	TRBJ1-6	13	CASSPRTAPTLHF	TGTGCCAGCAGCCCACGGACGGCCCCCACCCTCCACTTT
NA	TRBV6-1	NA	TRBJ2-7	14	CASSEKTVSYEQYF	TGTGCCAGCAGTGAGAAAACGGTATCCTACGAGCAGTACTTC
NA	TRBV2	TRBD2	TRBJ2-2	15	CASSLTSGNTGELFF	TGTGCCAGCAGTCTGACTAGCGGCAACACCGGGGAGCTGTTTTTT
NA	TRBV5-4	NA	TRBJ2-5	14	CASSLPHSQETQYF	TGTGCCAGCAGCTTACCACATAGCCAGGAGACCCAGTACTTC
NA	TRBV7-9	TRBD2	TRBJ2-2	17	CASSLGFTSGSTGELFF	TGTGCCAGCAGCTTAGGGTTTACTAGCGGGAGCACCGGGGAGCTGTTTTTT
NA	TRBV7-9	TRBD2	TRBJ2-3	16	CASSLKAGGTADTQYF	TGTGCCAGCAGCTTAAAAGCGGGGGGGACGGCAGATACGCAGTATTTT
NA	TRBV6-4	TRBD1	TRBJ2-7	13	CAGPDRGRNEQYF	TGTGCCGGACCGGACAGGGGGCGGAACGAGCAGTACTTC
NA	TRBV7-2	TRBD1	TRBJ1-1	17	CASSLSGTGGLKTEAFF	TGTGCCAGCAGCTTAAGCGGGACAGGGGGCCTGAAAACTGAAGCTTTCTTT
NA	TRBV4-1	NA	TRBJ1-5	16	CASSPRTAYSNQPQHF	TGCGCCAGCAGCCCCCGGACAGCCTATAGCAATCAGCCCCAGCATTTT
NA	TRBV2	TRBD1	TRBJ1-5	15	CASSVHGQGIQPQHF	TGTGCCAGCAGCGTACATGGACAGGGGATCCAGCCCCAGCATTTT
NA	TRBV7-2	NA	TRBJ2-7	14	CASSPQGGSYEQYF	TGTGCCAGCAGCCCACAGGGGGGGTCCTACGAGCAGTACTTC
once	TRBV7-9	TRBD2	TRBJ2-3	13	CASTLAGGPPQYF	TGTGCCAGCACACTAGCGGGAGGGCCCCCGCAGTATTTT
NA	TRBV27	TRBD1	TRBJ2-7	15	CASSFLTGQMYEQYF	TGTGCCAGCAGTTTCTTGACAGGGCAGATGTACGAGCAGTACTTC
NA	TRBV6-6	NA	TRBJ2-7	14	CASSLTRDSYEQYF	TGTGCCAGCAGCTTGACTAGGGACTCCTACGAGCAGTACTTC
NA	TRBV30	NA	TRBJ2-5	13	CAWSGGSKETQYF	TGTGCCTGGAGTGGCGGGTCGAAAGAGACCCAGTACTTC
NA	TRBV6-5	NA	TRBJ1-3	14	CASSRTGFGNTIYF	TGTGCCAGCAGCCGCACGGGGTTCGGAAACACCATATATTTT
NA	TRBV4-1	NA	TRBJ1-2	15	CASSRTPGTNYGYTF	TGCGCCAGCAGCCGCACACCAGGAACTAACTATGGCTACACCTTC
NA	TRBV5-1	NA	TRBJ1-1	13	CASSFQENTEAFF	TGCGCCAGCAGTTTTCAGGAGAACACTGAAGCTTTCTTT